This T cell receptor beta chain is from a study of T-cell memory formation after mild COVID-19. Study-wide background: There were largely donor-specific TCR clusters. Findings of the study overall: Pre-infection memory held some responding clones, suggesting pre-existing cross-reactive T cells responded.

It was 5'RACE with constant-segment primers that produced the TCR alpha and TCR beta cDNA libraries, which carried sample barcodes and UMIs. TCRdb analysed the 5' RACE reads with MiXCR anew, one entry per CDR3 protein. This sample yields 500,000 to 650,000 distinct CDR3 sequences, of which roughly 22% are seen a single time; approximately 8% belongs to the top ten. This clonotype has at least ten counts. What it binds is unknown. The CDR3 covers 17 residues. After removal of 4 bases from V and 1 base from J, the junction contained 10 bases not matched to a gene. Germline CDR1 and CDR2: SGHTA and FQGNSA.

The sequenced material came from PBMCs or a T cell subset sorted from them (not recorded which). The TCR originated in an adult woman who had mild COVID-19 (a few samples of this study predate the infection). Cell type and time point are not known. The chain combines TRBV7-2 with TRBJ2-4; TRBD2 matches at 7 bases. CDR3 nucleotide sequence: TGTGCCAGCAGCTCCCGGCGGGGGAAGGAGGCCAAAAACATTCAGTACTTC. It is translated as CASSSRRGKEAKNIQYF.